The entry below describes one T cell receptor beta chain. Its specificity is not known. The sample comes from a study of cytotoxic CD8 clonotypes in ibrutinib-treated CLL. Regarding the study as a whole: In comparison with age-matched healthy donors, baseline clonality was higher and tracked circulating CD8+ T-cell counts. The times at which samples were taken varied between sustained-remission and progressing patients. Once treatment began, public clonotypes, which were uncommon, contracted or stayed stable.

Germline CDR1 reads PRHDT; CDR2 reads FYEKMQ (reference sequence). This CDR3 comprises 15 residues. Trimming removed 4 bases from V and 7 bases from J; junction bases left unmatched: 2. With sequencing, the targeted depth ranged from 1 in 200,000 to 1 in 1 million T cells. Clones were sequenced by immunoSEQ multiplex PCR, and TCRdb holds only the in-frame ones, with some missing. The sample has approximately 53,000 clones; approximately 87% are singletons. This TCR derives from a human donor with chronic lymphocytic leukemia. The input for sequencing was PBMCs, taken after 24 months of ibrutinib treatment. This chain connects TRBV13 to TRBJ2-1, with 15 bases fitting TRBD2. The CDR3 DNA sequence: TGTGCCAGCAGCTCGGGACTAGCGGGAGGTAATGAGCAGTTCTTC. Translation gives CASSSGLAGGNEQFF.